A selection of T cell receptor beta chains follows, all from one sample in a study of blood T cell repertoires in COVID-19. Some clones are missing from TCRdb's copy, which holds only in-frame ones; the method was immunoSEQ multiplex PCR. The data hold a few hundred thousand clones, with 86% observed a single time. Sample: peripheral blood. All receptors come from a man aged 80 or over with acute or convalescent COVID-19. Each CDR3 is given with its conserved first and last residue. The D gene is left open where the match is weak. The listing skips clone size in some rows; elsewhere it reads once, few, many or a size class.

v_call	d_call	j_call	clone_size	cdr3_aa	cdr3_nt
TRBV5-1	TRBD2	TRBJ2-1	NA	CASSSSAGGYNEQFF	TGCGCCAGCAGCTCATCGGCGGGAGGTTACAATGAGCAGTTCTTC
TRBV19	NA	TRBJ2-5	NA	CASRRSGLDQETQYF	TGTGCCAGTAGACGAAGCGGACTGGACCAAGAGACCCAGTACTTC
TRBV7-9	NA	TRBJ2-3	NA	CASSIAGSSTDTQYF	TGTGCCAGCAGCATCGCAGGTTCTAGCACAGATACGCAGTATTTT
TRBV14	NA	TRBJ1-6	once	CASSQGWGASPLHF	TGTGCCAGCAGCCAAGGATGGGGAGCTTCACCCCTCCACTTT
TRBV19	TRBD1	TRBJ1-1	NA	CASTHRGNTEAFF	TGTGCCAGTACACACAGGGGGAACACTGAAGCTTTCTTT
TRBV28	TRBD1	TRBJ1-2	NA	CASNAGQTLYGYTF	TGTGCCTCGAATGCGGGACAGACATTGTATGGCTACACCTTC
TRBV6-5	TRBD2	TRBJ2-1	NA	CASSYSGGLAALAQFF	TGTGCCAGCAGTTACTCGGGGGGACTAGCGGCCCTAGCGCAGTTCTTC
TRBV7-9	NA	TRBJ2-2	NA	CASSRVPGELFF	TGTGCCAGCAGCAGAGTTCCCGGGGAGCTGTTTTTT
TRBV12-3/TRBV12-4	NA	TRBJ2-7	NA	CASSADIDYEQYF	TGTGCCAGCAGTGCTGACATAGACTACGAGCAGTACTTC
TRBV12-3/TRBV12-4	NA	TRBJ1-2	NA	CASSPDRSYGYTF	TGTGCCAGCAGCCCCGACAGGAGCTATGGCTACACCTTC
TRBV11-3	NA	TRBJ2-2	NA	CASSLAESNTGELFF	TGTGCCAGCAGCTTAGCGGAGTCGAACACCGGGGAGCTGTTTTTT
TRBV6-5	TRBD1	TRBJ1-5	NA	CASSSGTGGQHF	TGTGCCAGCAGTTCCGGGACAGGGGGCCAGCATTTT
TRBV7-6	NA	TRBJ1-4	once	CASSLADRRGRSREKLFF	TGTGCCAGCAGCTTAGCGGACCGCCGGGGTAGGTCTCGTGAAAAACTGTTTTTT
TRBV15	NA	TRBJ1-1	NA	CATSRDSRNTEAFF	TGTGCCACCAGCAGAGATTCGAGAAACACTGAAGCTTTCTTT
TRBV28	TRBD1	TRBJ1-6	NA	CASIGTGVNSPLHF	TGTGCCAGCATCGGGACAGGGGTAAATTCACCCCTCCACTTT
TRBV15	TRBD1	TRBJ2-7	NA	CATSRVTGGSEQYF	TGTGCCACCAGCAGGGTGACAGGGGGGAGCGAGCAGTACTTC
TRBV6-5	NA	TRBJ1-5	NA	CASTDTRNQPQHF	TGTGCCAGCACCGACACACGCAATCAGCCCCAGCATTTT
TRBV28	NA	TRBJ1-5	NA	CASEGESTTNQPQHF	TGTGCCAGCGAGGGGGAAAGCACAACCAATCAGCCCCAGCATTTT
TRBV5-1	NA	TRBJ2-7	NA	CASSLDPFGEQYF	TGCGCCAGCAGCTTGGACCCCTTCGGGGAGCAGTACTTC
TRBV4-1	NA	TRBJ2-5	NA	CASSQERTPQETQYF	TGCGCCAGCAGCCAAGAGAGGACTCCGCAAGAGACCCAGTACTTC
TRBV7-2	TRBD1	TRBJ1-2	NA	CASSPTTGKFLYGYTF	TGTGCCAGCAGCCCAACGACAGGGAAGTTCCTCTATGGCTACACCTTC
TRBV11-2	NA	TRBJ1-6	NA	CASTLEGGSYNSPLHF	TGTGCCAGCACCTTGGAAGGGGGCTCCTATAATTCACCCCTCCACTTT
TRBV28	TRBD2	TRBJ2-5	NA	CASSPPGGQETQYF	TGTGCCAGCAGCCCCCCGGGGGGCCAAGAGACCCAGTACTTC
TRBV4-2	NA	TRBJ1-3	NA	CASSQDLPPNTIYF	TGTGCCAGCAGCCAAGATCTACCTCCTAACACCATATATTTT
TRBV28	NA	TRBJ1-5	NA	CASTSGRSNQPQHF	TGTGCCAGCACCTCGGGGAGAAGCAATCAGCCCCAGCATTTT
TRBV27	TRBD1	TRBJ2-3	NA	CASSTPTGAVTGTQYF	TGTGCCAGCAGTACGCCGACAGGGGCCGTCACGGGTACGCAGTATTTT
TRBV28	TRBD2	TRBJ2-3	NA	CASSLRLAGVSADTQYF	TGTGCCAGCAGTTTACGGCTAGCGGGAGTCAGCGCAGATACGCAGTATTTT
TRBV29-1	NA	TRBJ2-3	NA	CSVHPLTEGTDTQYF	TGCAGCGTTCACCCTTTAACGGAGGGCACAGATACGCAGTATTTT
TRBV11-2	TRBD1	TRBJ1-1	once	CASSLEGRGTDSVAFF	TGTGCCAGCAGCTTAGAGGGGCGCGGGACAGACTCTGTAGCTTTCTTT
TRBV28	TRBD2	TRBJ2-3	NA	CASSLAGGGADTQYF	TGTGCCAGCAGTTTAGCGGGGGGAGGGGCAGATACGCAGTATTTT
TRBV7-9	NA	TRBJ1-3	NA	CASSPTVGAGNTIYF	TGTGCCAGCAGCCCTACTGTAGGGGCTGGAAACACCATATATTTT
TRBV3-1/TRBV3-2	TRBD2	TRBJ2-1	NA	CASSPTPTSGVSSYNEQFF	TGTGCCAGCAGCCCAACCCCGACTAGCGGGGTGAGCTCCTACAATGAGCAGTTCTTC
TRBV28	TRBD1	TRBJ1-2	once	CASKGTGVDGYTF	TGTGCCAGCAAGGGGACAGGGGTTGATGGCTACACCTTC
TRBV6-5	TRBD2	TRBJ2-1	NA	CASGGTSGSRPFF	TGTGCCAGCGGGGGGACTAGCGGGAGTAGGCCGTTCTTC
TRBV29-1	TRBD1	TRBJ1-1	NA	CSVTRQGGTEAFF	TGCAGCGTAACCCGACAGGGCGGGACTGAAGCTTTCTTT
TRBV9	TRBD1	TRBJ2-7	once	CASSAGQGAFYEQYF	TGTGCCAGCAGCGCTGGACAGGGGGCGTTCTACGAGCAGTACTTC
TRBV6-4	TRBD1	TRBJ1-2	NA	CASSHRQGVEGYTF	TGTGCCAGCAGTCACCGACAGGGAGTTGAGGGCTACACCTTC
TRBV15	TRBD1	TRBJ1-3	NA	CATSLRDRDRNTIYF	TGTGCCACCAGTCTCCGGGACAGGGATAGAAACACCATATATTTT
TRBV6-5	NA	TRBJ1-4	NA	CASSYRGLTNEKLFF	TGTGCCAGCAGTTACCGAGGGTTAACTAATGAAAAACTGTTTTTT
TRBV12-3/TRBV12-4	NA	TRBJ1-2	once	CASRPGGFYGYTF	TGTGCCAGCAGGCCAGGAGGGTTCTATGGCTACACCTTC
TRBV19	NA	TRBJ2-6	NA	CASMDLRTVNSGANVLTF	TGTGCCAGTATGGACCTCCGGACAGTTAACTCTGGGGCCAACGTCCTGACTTTC
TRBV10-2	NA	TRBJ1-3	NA	CASSEKHSGGNTIYF	TGCGCCAGCAGTGAGAAACACTCCGGGGGAAACACCATATATTTT
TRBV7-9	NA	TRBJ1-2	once	CASSLGPGNYGYTF	TGTGCCAGCAGCTTAGGACCAGGGAACTATGGCTACACCTTC
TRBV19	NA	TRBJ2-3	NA	CASSISGSQTDTQYF	TGTGCCAGTAGTATATCGGGGAGTCAGACAGATACGCAGTATTTT
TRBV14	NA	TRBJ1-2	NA	CASSRDTNYGYTF	TGTGCCAGCAGCCGGGACACTAACTATGGCTACACCTTC
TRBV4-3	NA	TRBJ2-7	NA	CASSQDRGHEQYF	TGCGCCAGCAGCCAAGACAGGGGCCACGAGCAGTACTTC
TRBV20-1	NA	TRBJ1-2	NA	CSAYGGNGYTF	TGCAGTGCTTACGGGGGGAATGGCTACACCTTC
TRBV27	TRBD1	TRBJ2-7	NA	CASSFSTGVSSYEQYF	TGTGCCAGCAGTTTCAGTACAGGGGTCAGCTCCTACGAGCAGTACTTC
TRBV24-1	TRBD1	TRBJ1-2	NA	CATRDSNYGYTF	TGTGCCACTCGGGACAGTAACTATGGCTACACCTTC
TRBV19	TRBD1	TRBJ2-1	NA	CASSMPGTGTYNEQFF	TGTGCCAGTAGTATGCCGGGGACAGGGACATACAATGAGCAGTTCTTC
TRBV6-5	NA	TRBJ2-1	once	CASSYEVRSQNEQFF	TGTGCCAGCAGTTACGAAGTTCGGAGCCAAAATGAGCAGTTCTTC
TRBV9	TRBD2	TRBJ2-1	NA	CASSEGGTSVSEQFF	TGTGCCAGCAGCGAGGGGGGGACTAGCGTCAGTGAGCAGTTCTTC
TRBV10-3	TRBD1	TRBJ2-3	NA	CAISSQQGSTDTQYF	TGTGCCATCAGCTCCCAACAGGGGAGCACAGATACGCAGTATTTT
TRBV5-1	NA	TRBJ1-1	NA	CASSLSLERSVEAFF	TGCGCCAGCAGCTTGAGCCTGGAAAGGAGCGTTGAAGCTTTCTTT
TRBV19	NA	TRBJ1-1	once	CASSTGQNTEAFF	TGTGCCAGTAGTACGGGACAGAACACTGAAGCTTTCTTT